Listed below are T cell receptor beta chains from one sample, sequenced in a study of blood T cell repertoires in COVID-19. The protocol was immunoSEQ multiplex PCR, while the TCRdb copy is restricted to in-frame clones and leaves out a portion. This sample has roughly 210,000 clones, with less than 90% found just once. The sample consisted of peripheral blood. The source of these receptors is a woman aged 80 or over with COVID-19, enrolled during active disease. Each CDR3 is given without its conserved first and last residue. The D gene is left open where the match is weak. Where a row states a size, it is once, few, many or the class of an expanded clone; other rows omit it.

V	D	size	J	CDR3
TRBV9	NA	NA	TRBJ2-4	ASSVGMGQENIQY
TRBV28	NA	many	TRBJ1-5	ASRPTAGVGNQPQH
TRBV7-2	NA	NA	TRBJ2-1	ASSFSLYGGPEREQF
TRBV7-2	NA	once	TRBJ2-1	ASSLVSGGNEQF
TRBV28	NA	NA	TRBJ1-2	ASSTKNYGYT
TRBV30	NA	NA	TRBJ1-5	ASAGGIGQPQH
TRBV27	TRBD1	NA	TRBJ1-4	ASSLNEGTGHEKLF
TRBV4-3	NA	NA	TRBJ2-4	ASSQEAVREGDIQY
TRBV2	NA	NA	TRBJ2-2	ASRRVAVRTGELF
TRBV12-3/TRBV12-4	NA	NA	TRBJ1-6	ASRSSRNSPLH
TRBV6-4	NA	many	TRBJ1-1	ASSVQVNTEAF
TRBV5-4	TRBD2	NA	TRBJ2-3	ASSLGPGGGTDTQY
TRBV12-3/TRBV12-4	NA	NA	TRBJ1-6	ASGGQNSPLH
TRBV7-2	NA	NA	TRBJ2-6	ASSSNSGANVLT
TRBV6-2/TRBV6-3	TRBD1	few	TRBJ1-5	ASSGTGKGNQPQH
TRBV10-3	TRBD2	few	TRBJ2-4	AISETSGGAGSETKNIQY
TRBV11-2	TRBD2	NA	TRBJ2-2	ASSSTSGGENTGELF
TRBV21-1	NA	NA	TRBJ2-4	ASSKVDREGIVNIQY
TRBV19	NA	NA	TRBJ1-3	ASSIRLAPPSGNTIY
TRBV2	NA	once	TRBJ1-1	ASNPDRSEAF
TRBV5-4	TRBD1	once	TRBJ2-6	ASTLTGGVGANVLT
TRBV5-8	TRBD1	NA	TRBJ1-5	ASSTSLTGVSQPQH